This TCR beta chain appears in the sequencing data of a study of T cell repertoires in cytomegalovirus infection. There are 16 residues in the CDR3. The germline V gene encodes CDR1 SGHKS and CDR2 YYEKEE (reference sequence). Trimming pared 4 bases from V and 2 bases from J, leaving 19 bases between. This clonotype has a handful of counts. What it recognizes is unknown. TCRdb re-called the reads through MiXCR, storing one row per CDR3 protein. The profile shows about 900,000 distinct CDR3 sequences, about a third of them singletons. The chain couples TRBV5-5 to TRBJ2-7; D gene unclear. The sample consisted of cultured CD8+ T cells from PBMCs, taken from culture after CMV antigen stimulation. This receptor was obtained from a human donor in good health (CMV status not recorded). Some clones in this sample may be carry-over from other donors' samples. The CDR3 nucleotides read TGTGCCAGCAGCACTCCTGGACCGAAATTAACCTACGAGCAGTACTTC. It yields the protein CASSTPGPKLTYEQYF.